This T cell receptor beta chain was captured in a study of T cell repertoires in cytomegalovirus infection. Study background: Indications of both CMV infection and matching HLA type were provided by public TCR beta signatures. Study outcomes and limitations: HLA-C-restricted CMV-specific TCR beta clonotypes were dominant in the ex vivo response. CMV carriers having the relevant HLA were flagged by cumulative public TCR beta family frequency.

This clonotype was seen many times. What it recognizes is unknown. TCRdb processed the reads anew with MiXCR; each CDR3 protein has one entry. The sample contains around 530,000 distinct CDR3 sequences, less than 30% of which appear only once. This TCR derives from a human donor in good health (CMV status not recorded). Some clones in this sample may be carry-over from other donors' samples. The source material was PBMCs.

The CDR3 protein is CATRRERGGQPQHF. For the CDR3, the DNA is TGTGCCACCCGCCGGGAAAGAGGAGGACAGCCCCAGCATTTT. V usage is TRBV7-8 and J usage is TRBJ1-5; D uncertain. V was cut by 10 bases and J by 7 bases, with 20 bases left in between. Germline V lookup: CDR1 SGHVS, CDR2 FQNEAQ. The CDR3 totals 14 residues.